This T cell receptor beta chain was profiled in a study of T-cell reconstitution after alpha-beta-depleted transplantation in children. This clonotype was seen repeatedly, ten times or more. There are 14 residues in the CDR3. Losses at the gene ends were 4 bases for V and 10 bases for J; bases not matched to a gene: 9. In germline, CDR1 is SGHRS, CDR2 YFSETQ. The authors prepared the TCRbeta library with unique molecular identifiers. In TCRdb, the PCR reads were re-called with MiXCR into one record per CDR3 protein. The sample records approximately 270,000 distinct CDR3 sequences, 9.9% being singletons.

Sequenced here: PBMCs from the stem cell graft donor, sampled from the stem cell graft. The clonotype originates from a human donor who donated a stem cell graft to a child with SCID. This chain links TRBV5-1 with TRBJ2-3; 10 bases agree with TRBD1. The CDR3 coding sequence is TGCGCCAGCAGCAACCGGGACAGGGGACTGGCGCAGTATTTT. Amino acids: CASSNRDRGLAQYF.